Included here is one TCR beta chain sequence, with context. The data were obtained in a study of control samples from healthy donors and cancer patients. Profiling relied on immunoSEQ multiplex PCR, and the TCRdb table lists in-frame clones only, not all of them. The sample holds approximately 50,000 clones; more than 70% are singletons and the top ten take about an eighth. The sample was PBMCs. The TCR comes from a woman aged 55-75 years with lung cancer.

The CDR3 DNA is TGCAGCGTTGCCTCGGGACGGATCAAAGCTTTCTTT. As protein: CSVASGRIKAFF. V gene TRBV29-1 combines with J gene TRBJ1-1, with D perhaps matching TRBD1 (5 bases). The CDR3 consists of 12 residues. Trimming cost V 4 bases and J 9 bases, with 15 bases left between them. Germline assignment: CDR1 SQVTM and CDR2 ANQGSEA.